This T cell receptor beta chain was identified in a study of CD8+ T cells in alopecia areata. Study background: Treated patients were given 5 to 10 mg oral tofacitinib twice daily. Scoring of severity for treated patients was based on percentage of affected scalp area. Study-wide results and caveats: Mice gave a clearer picture of TCR sharing than patients did, possibly for HLA-related reasons.

Notes on this clone: Its specificity is not known.

CDR1 SGHDT and CDR2 YYEEEE come from the germline V gene. Trimming left V 4 bases short and J 0 bases short, with 11 bases between. The CDR3 is made up of 14 amino acids. After isolation, RNA underwent reverse transcription to generate cDNA as the sequencing template. The table came from immunoSEQ multiplex PCR; TCRdb's copy has only in-frame clones and leaves some out. In the table there are 200,000 to 250,000 clones, 64% of which are singletons. Treatment noted: oral pan-JAK inhibitor, 5-10 mg twice daily. Peripheral blood and lesional scalp punch biopsies were taken from alopecia areata patients. This receptor was identified in a human donor with alopecia areata. The rearrangement links TRBV5-6 to TRBJ2-7; D is ambiguous. This specimen was CD4+ T cells sorted from blood, taken at week 4, from a patient treated with tofacitinib. The CDR3 nucleotides read TGTGCCAGCAGCCTGGGTGAAAGCTCCTACGAGCAGTACTTC. Amino acids: CASSLGESSYEQYF.